These 32 T cell receptor beta chains were sequenced from one sample in a study of control samples from healthy donors and cancer patients. Sequencing used immunoSEQ multiplex PCR; TCRdb keeps in-frame clones, though not all of them. This sample has more than 100,000 clones, with 75% to 90% found just once. The sequenced material came from PBMCs. Source of these receptors: a man aged 55 to 70 with lung cancer.

This rearrangement joins TRBV5-6 to TRBJ2-6, with D tentatively TRBD2 (5 bases). V was clipped by 3 bases and J by 0 bases, with 10 bases between them. Germline CDR1 reads SGHDT; CDR2 reads YYEEEE. The CDR3 consists of 16 residues. In DNA form, the CDR3 reads TGTGCCAGCAGCTGGAGGCCCTTCTCTGGGGCCAACGTCCTGACTTTC. Translated: CASSWRPFSGANVLTF. The full variable domain, completed using reference TRBV5-6 and TRBJ2-6, is DAGVTQSPTHLIKTRGQQVTLRCSPKSGHDTVSWYQQALGQGPQFIFQYYEEEERQRGNFPDRFSGHQFPNYSSELNVNALLLGDSALYLCASSWRPFSGANVLTFGAGSRLTVL.

This clone was recorded only once. This rearrangement joins TRBV27 to TRBJ2-1; 12 bases align to TRBD2. Germline V gene data show CDR1 as MNHEY and CDR2 as SMNVEV (reference sequence). This CDR3 spans 16 amino acids. V trimming: 6 bases; J trimming: 4 bases; junction bases outside the gene matches: 7. This CDR3 reads CASSLRTSGAYNEQFF. The CDR3 region has the DNA TGTGCCAGCAGCCTTCGGACTAGCGGGGCTTACAATGAGCAGTTCTTC.

This clone has just one count. This sequence joins TRBV5-4 and TRBJ1-1, with TRBD1 as a possible D gene (6 bases). The CDR3 contains 13 residues. Germline V gene lookup returns CDR1 SGHNT and CDR2 YYREEE (reference sequence). Trimming cost V 5 bases and J 1 base, with 9 bases left between them. Written as DNA, the CDR3 is TGTGCCAGCAGTGAGGACAGGAACACTGAAGCTTTCTTT. Encoded protein: CASSEDRNTEAFF.

The chain links TRBV2 to TRBJ1-5; TRBD1 matches 8 bases. V lost 6 bases and J lost 5; bases outside the gene matches: 9. The CDR3 extends over 15 amino acids. The germline gives CDR1 SNHLY, CDR2 FYNNEI. CDR3 DNA sequence: TGTGCCAGCAGCGGACAGGGTGAGCATCATCAGCCCCAGCATTTT. It codes for CASSGQGEHHQPQHF.

The genes are TRBV2 and TRBJ2-3; 9 bases are shared with TRBD2. Germline V gene data show CDR1 as SNHLY and CDR2 as FYNNEI. CDR3 length: 15 residues. V gave up 2 bases and J gave up 4 bases; unmatched junction bases: 4. The CDR3 protein is CASSENLAGPDTQYF. DNA for the CDR3: TGTGCCAGCAGTGAAAACCTAGCGGGACCAGATACGCAGTATTTT.

J is TRBJ2-3 and V is TRBV7-8; weak D call: TRBD1 (5 bases). Germline CDR1 SGHVS, CDR2 FQNEAQ. V was clipped by 1 base and J by 8 bases, with 10 bases between them. The CDR3 covers 13 residues. CDR3: CASSLDKGRTQYF. The CDR3 bases are TGTGCCAGCAGCTTAGATAAGGGGCGTACGCAGTATTTT.

This chain connects TRBV5-1 to TRBJ2-1; D might be TRBD1 or TRBD2, each matching 5 bases. The CDR3 is made up of 15 amino acids. V gave up 3 bases and J gave up 4 bases, with 14 bases separating them. Germline V gene data show CDR1 as SGHRS and CDR2 as YFSETQ. The CDR3: CASSWDARGYNEQFF. For the CDR3, the DNA is TGCGCCAGCAGCTGGGACGCCAGAGGGTACAATGAGCAGTTCTTC.

The rearrangement uses TRBV7-8 and TRBJ1-6, with TRBD1 matching 11 bases. Trimming cost V 5 bases and J 3 bases; bases outside gene matches: 9. The CDR3 totals 18 residues. Germline V gene sequence: CDR1 SGHVS, CDR2 FQNEAQ. The CDR3 region is CASSLRDRGLLYNSPLHF. The CDR3 DNA reads TGTGCCAGCAGCCTAAGGGACAGGGGGTTGCTCTATAATTCACCCCTCCACTTT.

The chain couples TRBV29-1 to TRBJ1-3, with TRBD1 as a possible D gene (5 bases). Per the germline V gene, CDR1 is SQVTM and CDR2 is ANQGSEA. Trimming took off 7 bases at V and 1 base at J, with 11 bases between the two ends. This CDR3 is 13 amino acids long. CDR3: CSGWGLSGNTIYF. The CDR3 bases are TGCAGCGGGTGGGGACTGTCTGGAAACACCATATATTTT.

The chain carries TRBV10-2 and TRBJ2-3; TRBD1 agrees at 8 bases. V was pared by 6 bases and J by 6 bases, with 14 bases of the junction left unmatched. CDR3 length: 16 residues. Germline CDR1 is WSHSY and CDR2 is SAAADI. The CDR3 loop reads CASRKPGGGNRDTQYF. The CDR3, as DNA: TGCGCCAGCAGAAAACCAGGGGGCGGTAATAGGGATACGCAGTATTTT.

This chain connects TRBV7-2 to TRBJ1-3, with 7 bases that match TRBD1. V shed 5 bases, J shed 0 bases, and the junction held 4 bases outside the gene matches. This CDR3 region has 15 residues. Germline values: CDR1 SGHTA, CDR2 FQGNSA. CDR3 nucleotides: TGTGCCAGCAGCCCGGGACAGAACTCTGGAAACACCATATATTTT. This translates into CASSPGQNSGNTIYF.

This chain links TRBV30 with TRBJ2-5; 7 nucleotides match TRBD1. CDR1 is GTSNPN and CDR2 is SVGIG in the germline V gene (reference sequence). This CDR3 comprises 12 residues. V shed 2 bases and J 5 bases; nucleotides not matched to a gene: 2. The DNA for the CDR3 is TGTGCCTGGAGTACAGGGGTGGAGACCCAGTACTTC. Translation gives CAWSTGVETQYF. The full variable domain, with the rest looked up from reference TRBV30 and TRBJ2-5, is SQTIHQWPATLVQPVGSPLSLECTVEGTSNPNLYWYRQAAGRGLQLLFYSVGIGQISSEVPQNLSASRPQDRQFILSSKKLLLSDSGFYLCAWSTGVETQYFGPGTRLLVL.

The chain joins TRBV9 to TRBJ1-1; 10 bases are shared with TRBD1. Germline V lookup: CDR1 SGDLS, CDR2 YYNGEE. The CDR3 runs 17 residues. With 0 bases clipped from V and 1 base from J, the junction kept 6 bases outside the gene matches. This CDR3 is CASSVDPDRGPNTEAFF. DNA of the CDR3: TGTGCCAGCAGCGTAGATCCCGACAGGGGGCCGAACACTGAAGCTTTCTTT.

The rearrangement links TRBV18 to TRBJ2-6, with unresolved D. V was pared by 6 bases and J by 6 bases, with 15 bases between. CDR3 length: 15 amino acids. CDR1 is KGHSH, CDR2 LQKENI, per germline. The CDR3, as DNA: TGTGCCAGCTCCCCCACCTACTCCGAGGCCAACGTCCTGACTTTC. This codes for CASSPTYSEANVLTF.

V gene TRBV4-1 combines with J gene TRBJ2-7, with D perhaps matching TRBD2 (5 bases). The CDR3 contains 14 residues. Trimming stripped 1 base from V and 4 bases from J, with 11 bases between. Germline CDR1 reads MGHRA; CDR2 reads YSYEKL. CDR3: CASSQVPEGYEQYV. The CDR3, as DNA: TGCGCCAGCAGCCAAGTCCCTGAGGGATACGAGCAGTACGTC.

The chain joins TRBV25-1 to TRBJ2-2, with D possibly TRBD1 on 6 matching bases. The CDR3 is made up of 15 amino acids. Germline CDR1 is MGHDK and CDR2 is SYGVNS. Trimming pared 5 bases from V and 4 bases from J, leaving 14 bases between. The CDR3 nucleotides are TGTGCCAGCAGTCTGGAAATGGGGGCCACCGGGGAGCTGTTTTTT. Its protein product is CASSLEMGATGELFF.

This sequence joins TRBV7-2 and TRBJ2-5; D is uncertain. V was trimmed by 0 bases and J by 6 bases, leaving 11 bases between them. Germline V gene data show CDR1 as SGHTA and CDR2 as FQGNSA. The CDR3 length is 14 residues. CDR3 protein: CASSLASELKTQYF. CDR3 nucleotide sequence: TGTGCCAGCAGCTTAGCGAGTGAGTTGAAGACCCAGTACTTC.

This chain links TRBV11-2 with TRBJ2-1; the D gene is possibly TRBD1 (6 bases). Germline loops: CDR1 SGHAT, CDR2 FQNNGV. V was shortened by 5 bases and J by 15 bases, with 14 bases between the two germline ends. The CDR3 consists of 11 residues. This CDR3 is CASSLGGPLFF. The DNA for the CDR3 is TGTGCCAGCAGCCTTGGGGGCCCACTGTTCTTC.

Only one count was recorded for this clone. The J gene is TRBJ2-1, the V gene TRBV18, with D hard to call. Germline loops: CDR1 KGHSH, CDR2 LQKENI. This CDR3 is built from 14 residues. V lost 5 bases to trimming and J lost 5 bases, with 13 bases between them. The CDR3 loop is CASSSSGPNNEQFF. The CDR3 DNA reads TGTGCCAGCTCATCCAGTGGACCCAACAATGAGCAGTTCTTC.

The chain has TRBV6-6 and TRBJ2-5; D not resolved. The ends were cut back, 0 bases at V and 1 base at J, with 6 bases in the middle. In germline, CDR1 is MNHNY, CDR2 SVGAGI (reference sequence). The CDR3 totals 14 residues. In DNA, the CDR3 is TGTGCCAGCAGTTACTCGGCGGTCCAAGAGACCCAGTACTTC. This codes for CASSYSAVQETQYF.

The J gene is TRBJ1-3, the V gene TRBV5-1, with 8 bases lining up with TRBD1. Per germline, CDR1 SGHRS and CDR2 YFSETQ. This CDR3 has 17 residues. V shed 2 bases, J shed 0 bases, and the junction held 7 bases outside the gene matches. CDR3 residues: CASSFGWDRSSGNTIYF. The CDR3, as DNA: TGCGCCAGCAGCTTTGGGTGGGACAGGAGCTCTGGAAACACCATATATTTT.

This sequence joins TRBV25-1 and TRBJ2-2, with 10 bases fitting TRBD1. This CDR3 spans 15 amino acids. Germline trimming cut 5 bases from V and 5 bases from J; bases unmatched to any gene: 5. Germline lookup yields CDR1 MGHDK and CDR2 SYGVNS. CDR3 sequence: CASSPDRGLTGELFF. CDR3 DNA: TGTGCCAGCAGTCCCGACAGGGGGCTTACCGGGGAGCTGTTTTTT. The full variable domain, in which reference TRBV25-1 and TRBJ2-2 provide the parts outside the CDR3, is EADIYQTPRYLVIGTGKKITLECSQTMGHDKMYWYQQDPGMELHLIHYSYGVNSTEKGDLSSESTVSRIRTEHFPLTLESARPSHTSQYLCASSPDRGLTGELFFGEGSRLTVL.

The rearrangement joins TRBV11-3 to TRBJ2-2, with D possibly called TRBD1 or TRBD2 (6 bases each). The CDR3 is made up of 15 amino acids. The V end lost 3 bases, the J end lost 6 bases, and 14 bases lay between the germline ends. Germline V gene sequence: CDR1 SGHNT, CDR2 YENEEA. DNA of the CDR3: TGTGCCAGCAGCTTTAACGGGGGCCTTGCCGGGGAGCTGTTTTTT. It translates to CASSFNGGLAGELFF.

The chain links TRBV6-5 to TRBJ2-1; no definite D call. The V gene lost 8 bases and the J gene lost 4 bases, with 6 bases spanning the gap. CDR3 size: 11 residues. Germline CDR1 MNHEY, CDR2 SVGAGI. Here the CDR3 reads CASGLYNEQFF. The CDR3, as DNA: TGTGCCAGCGGCCTTTACAATGAGCAGTTCTTC.

The chain links TRBV4-1 to TRBJ1-1; the D gene is possibly TRBD1 (6 bases). The CDR3 runs to 15 residues. V dropped 5 bases and J dropped 1 base, with 14 bases sitting between them. CDR1 MGHRA and CDR2 YSYEKL come from the germline V gene. The CDR3 DNA sequence: TGCGCCAGCAGCTTGTACAGGGAGGGGAACACTGAAGCTTTCTTT. Translated, it gives CASSLYREGNTEAFF.

V usage is TRBV29-1 and J usage is TRBJ2-2; 7 bases are shared with TRBD2. Germline CDR1 and CDR2: SQVTM and ANQGSEA. CDR3 size: 14 residues. The V segment lost 6 bases and the J segment 0 bases; nucleotides outside the gene matches: 4. CDR3 sequence (DNA): TGCAGCGTCTGGGAGGGCGCGAACACCGGGGAGCTGTTTTTT. Amino acid sequence: CSVWEGANTGELFF.

The rearrangement joins TRBV3-1 (or the pseudogene TRBV3-2) to TRBJ2-3; 8 bases agree with TRBD2. The CDR3 is 15 residues long. The V and J ends lost 6 bases and 1 base, in that order; junction bases with no gene match: 6. Germline V gene sequence: CDR1 LGHDT, CDR2 YNNKEL (reference sequence). CDR3: CASRLSGGGTDTQYF. Written as DNA, the CDR3 is TGTGCCAGCAGGCTCAGCGGGGGAGGCACAGATACGCAGTATTTT.

The V gene is TRBV7-3, the J gene TRBJ1-1; D is perhaps TRBD1 (5 bases). Germline loops: CDR1 SGHTA, CDR2 FQGTGA. The V gene lost 0 bases and the J gene lost 2 bases, with 10 bases spanning the gap. The CDR3 consists of 15 residues. The CDR3 DNA reads TGTGCCAGCAGCTTAACCGACAGCCCTAACACTGAAGCTTTCTTT. This translates into CASSLTDSPNTEAFF.

The chain links TRBV12-3 or TRBV12-4 to TRBJ1-5; D call uncertain. V was shortened by 6 bases and J by 5 bases, with 11 bases between the two germline ends. The CDR3 consists of 13 residues. The CDR3 loop reads CASSFSRHQPQHF. The CDR3 DNA reads as TGTGCCAGCAGCTTTAGTAGGCATCAGCCCCAGCATTTT.

This rearrangement joins TRBV12-3 or TRBV12-4 to TRBJ1-3; D remains unclear. The CDR3 has 13 residues. Trimming took 5 bases from V and 2 from J, leaving 7 bases between them. The CDR3, as DNA: TGTGCCAGCAGTAAGGGCGCTGGAAACACCATATATTTT. The encoded protein is CASSKGAGNTIYF.

This clone appeared a few times. The chain's CDR3 is CSVRWGASGELFF. CDR3 sequence (DNA): TGCAGCGTTCGGTGGGGGGCATCCGGGGAGCTGTTTTTT. The V gene is TRBV29-1, the J gene TRBJ2-2; D is tentatively TRBD1 or TRBD2 (6 bases each). The CDR3 covers 13 residues. V lost 5 bases, J lost 6 bases, and 13 bases lay in between. CDR1 is SQVTM, CDR2 ANQGSEA, per germline.

The chain recombines TRBV9 with TRBJ1-1, with D unclear. Trimming stripped 0 bases from V and 4 bases from J, with 7 bases between. The CDR3 extends over 13 amino acids. Per germline, CDR1 SGDLS and CDR2 YYNGEE. CDR3 loop: CASSVEVGTEAFF. The CDR3 nucleotides read TGTGCCAGCAGCGTAGAAGTCGGCACTGAAGCTTTCTTT.